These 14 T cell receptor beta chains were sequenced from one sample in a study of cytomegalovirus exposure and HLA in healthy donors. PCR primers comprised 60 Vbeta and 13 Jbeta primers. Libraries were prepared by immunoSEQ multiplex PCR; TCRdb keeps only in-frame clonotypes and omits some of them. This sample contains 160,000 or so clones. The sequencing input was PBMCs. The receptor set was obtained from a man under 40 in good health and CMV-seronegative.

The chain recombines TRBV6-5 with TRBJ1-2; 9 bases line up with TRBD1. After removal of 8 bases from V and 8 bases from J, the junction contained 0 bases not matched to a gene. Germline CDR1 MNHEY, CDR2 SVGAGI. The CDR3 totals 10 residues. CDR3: CASGQGGYTF. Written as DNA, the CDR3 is TGTGCCAGCGGACAGGGGGGCTACACCTTC.

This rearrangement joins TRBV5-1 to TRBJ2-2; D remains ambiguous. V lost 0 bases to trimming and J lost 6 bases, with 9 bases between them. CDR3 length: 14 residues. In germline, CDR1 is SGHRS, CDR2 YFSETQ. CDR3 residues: CASSLALEPGELFF. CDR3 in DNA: TGCGCCAGCAGCTTGGCCTTAGAACCCGGGGAGCTGTTTTTT.

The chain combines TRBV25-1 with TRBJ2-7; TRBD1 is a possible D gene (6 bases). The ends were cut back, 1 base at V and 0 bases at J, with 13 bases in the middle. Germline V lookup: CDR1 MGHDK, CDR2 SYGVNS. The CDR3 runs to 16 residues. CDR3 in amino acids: CASSESLAGVSYEQYF. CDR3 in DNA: TGTGCCAGCAGTGAATCTCTGGCAGGGGTCTCCTACGAGCAGTACTTC.

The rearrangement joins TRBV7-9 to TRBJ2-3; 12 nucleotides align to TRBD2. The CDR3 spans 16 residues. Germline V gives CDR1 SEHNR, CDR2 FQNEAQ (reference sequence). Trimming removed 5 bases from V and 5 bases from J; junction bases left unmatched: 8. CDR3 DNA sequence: TGTGCCAGCAGCCCGACTAGCGGGAGACCGAGAGATACGCAGTATTTT. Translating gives CASSPTSGRPRDTQYF.

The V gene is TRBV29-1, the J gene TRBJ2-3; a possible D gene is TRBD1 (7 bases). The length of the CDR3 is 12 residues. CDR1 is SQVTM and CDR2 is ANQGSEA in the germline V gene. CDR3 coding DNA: TGCAGTGGTCGACAGGGACTGAGCACGCAGTATTTT. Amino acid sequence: CSGRQGLSTQYF.

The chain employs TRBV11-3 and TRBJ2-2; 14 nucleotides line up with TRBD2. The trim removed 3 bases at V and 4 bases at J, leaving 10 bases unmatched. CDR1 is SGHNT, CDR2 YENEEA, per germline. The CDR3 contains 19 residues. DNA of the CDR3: TGTGCCAGCAGCTTGGAACCGGGACTAGCGGGAGCCCCCACCGGGGAGCTGTTTTTT. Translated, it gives CASSLEPGLAGAPTGELFF.

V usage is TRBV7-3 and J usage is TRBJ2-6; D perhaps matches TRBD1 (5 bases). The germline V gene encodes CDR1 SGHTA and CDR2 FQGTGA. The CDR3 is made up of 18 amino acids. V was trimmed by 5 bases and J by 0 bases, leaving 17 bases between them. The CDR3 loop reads CASSPSYRTHSGANVLTF. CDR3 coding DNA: TGTGCCAGCAGCCCAAGCTACAGGACACACTCTGGGGCCAACGTCCTGACTTTC.

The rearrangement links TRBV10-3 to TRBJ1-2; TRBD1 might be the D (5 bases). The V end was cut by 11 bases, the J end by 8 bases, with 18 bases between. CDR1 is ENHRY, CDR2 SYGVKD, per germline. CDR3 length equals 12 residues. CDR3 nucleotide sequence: TGTGCCGCCCAGGGAATAACGGGCGGCTACACCTTC. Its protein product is CAAQGITGGYTF.

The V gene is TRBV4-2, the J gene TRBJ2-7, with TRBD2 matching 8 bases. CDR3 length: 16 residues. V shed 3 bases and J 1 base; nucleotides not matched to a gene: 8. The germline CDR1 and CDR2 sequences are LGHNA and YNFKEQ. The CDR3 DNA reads TGTGCCAGCAGCCATGAAGGCGGGAGGTCTTCCTACGAGCAGTACTTC. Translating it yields CASSHEGGRSSYEQYF.

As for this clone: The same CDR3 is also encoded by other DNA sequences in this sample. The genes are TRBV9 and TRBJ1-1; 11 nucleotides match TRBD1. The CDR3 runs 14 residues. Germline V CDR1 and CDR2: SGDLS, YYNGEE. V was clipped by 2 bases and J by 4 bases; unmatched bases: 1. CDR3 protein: CASSVDRGPTEAFF. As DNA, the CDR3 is TGTGCCAGCAGCGTGGACAGGGGGCCCACTGAAGCTTTCTTT.

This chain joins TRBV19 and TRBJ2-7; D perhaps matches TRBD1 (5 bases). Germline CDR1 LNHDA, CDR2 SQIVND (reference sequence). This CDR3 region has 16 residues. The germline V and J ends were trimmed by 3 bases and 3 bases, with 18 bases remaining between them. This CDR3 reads CASSIFFRDSDYEQYF. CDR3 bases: TGTGCCAGTAGTATCTTTTTCAGGGATTCGGACTACGAGCAGTACTTC. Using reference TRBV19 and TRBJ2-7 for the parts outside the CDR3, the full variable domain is DGGITQSPKYLFRKEGQNVTLSCEQNLNHDAMYWYRQDPGQGLRLIYYSQIVNDFQKGDIAEGYSVSREKKESFPLTVTSAQKNPTAFYLCASSIFFRDSDYEQYFGPGTRLTVT.

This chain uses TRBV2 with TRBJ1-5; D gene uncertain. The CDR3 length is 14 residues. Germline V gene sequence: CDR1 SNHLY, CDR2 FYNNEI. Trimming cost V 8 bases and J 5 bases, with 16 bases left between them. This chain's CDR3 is CASSYGWRDQPQHF. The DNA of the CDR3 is TGTGCCAGCTCCTACGGGTGGCGTGATCAGCCCCAGCATTTT.

The DNA for the CDR3 is TGTGCCAGCAGCGTAGGGGCAGTTCCCTCCTACGAGCAGTACTTC. Translating it yields CASSVGAVPSYEQYF. The chain links TRBV9 to TRBJ2-7; D call uncertain. Germline V lookup: CDR1 SGDLS, CDR2 YYNGEE. The CDR3 spans 15 residues. The germline V and J ends were trimmed by 0 bases and 0 bases, with 10 bases remaining between them.

CDR3 DNA: TGTGCCAGCAGCTTAGGGCAATTTGGGCAGGAACTGTTTTTT. Encoded protein: CASSLGQFGQELFF. The chain combines TRBV7-9 with TRBJ1-4; no reliable D call. The CDR3 consists of 14 residues. Per the germline V gene, CDR1 is SEHNR and CDR2 is FQNEAQ (reference sequence). The germline V and J ends were trimmed by 1 base and 12 bases, with 15 bases remaining between them.